The clone carrying this T cell receptor (beta chain) was seen repeatedly, ten times or more. Germline loops: CDR1 MGHDK, CDR2 SYGVNS. This CDR3 is 18 amino acids long. V dropped 2 bases and J dropped 5 bases, with 22 bases sitting between them. MiXCR, applied by TCRdb to the 5' RACE reads, yields one record per CDR3 protein. The sample includes approximately 890,000 distinct CDR3 sequences, 9% to 15% seen only once; the top ten take around 1.5%. The sample belongs to a study of identical twins. The data also belong to a second study, concerning yellow fever vaccine responses in identical twins.

Material: PBMCs. The receptor was isolated from a woman aged 18-29 years in good health. The V gene is TRBV25-1, the J gene TRBJ2-1; TRBD2 might be the D (5 bases). CDR3 sequence (DNA): TGTGCCAGCAGTGAACCCCTCGGAGGAGGTTTTGGGGACAATGAGCAGTTCTTC. Its translation is CASSEPLGGGFGDNEQFF.